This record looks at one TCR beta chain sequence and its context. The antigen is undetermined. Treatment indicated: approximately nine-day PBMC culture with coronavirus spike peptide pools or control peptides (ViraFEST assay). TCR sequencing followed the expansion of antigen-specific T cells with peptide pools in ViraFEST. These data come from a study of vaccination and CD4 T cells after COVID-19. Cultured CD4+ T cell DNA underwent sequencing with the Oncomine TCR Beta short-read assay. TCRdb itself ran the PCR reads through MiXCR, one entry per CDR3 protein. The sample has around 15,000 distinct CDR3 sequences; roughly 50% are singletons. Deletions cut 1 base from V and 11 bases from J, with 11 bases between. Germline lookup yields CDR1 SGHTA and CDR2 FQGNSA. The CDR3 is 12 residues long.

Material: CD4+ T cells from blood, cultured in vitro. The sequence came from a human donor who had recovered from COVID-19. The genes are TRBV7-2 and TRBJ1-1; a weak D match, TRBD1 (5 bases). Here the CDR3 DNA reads TGTGCCAGCAGCTTAGGTCCAGGGTCGGCTTTCTTT. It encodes CASSLGPGSAFF.